Listed below are T cell receptor beta chains from one sample, sequenced in a study of T cell repertoires in cytomegalovirus infection. A single record per CDR3 protein comes from TCRdb applying MiXCR to the reads. The sample has roughly 120,000 distinct CDR3 sequences; roughly 9.1% are singletons. These receptors have no identified antigens. Specimen: PBMCs, sequenced either directly or after in vitro stimulation (not recorded which). The receptors derive from a human donor in good health (CMV status not recorded). Some clones in this sample may be carry-over from other donors' samples. Each CDR3 is given with its conserved first and last residue. D genes are given only for firm matches. A clone size is listed for some rows: how often the clone was seen (once, few, many), or a class if it is expanded.

j_gene	d_gene	abundance	v_gene	CDR3aa	CDR3nt
TRBJ2-1	TRBD2	.	TRBV7-3	CASSLMGGGGVKNEQFF	TGTGCCAGCAGCTTAATGGGTGGCGGGGGGGTAAAAAATGAGCAGTTCTTC
TRBJ1-2	.	.	TRBV4-1	CASSQGSGPAGARKTF	TGCGCCAGCAGCCAAGGTTCGGGCCCGGCAGGGGCGCGGAAAACCTTC
TRBJ2-2	.	many	TRBV19	CASSIGITGELFF	TGTGCCAGTAGTATTGGTATCACCGGGGAGCTGTTTTTT
TRBJ1-5	.	many	TRBV7-2	CASSVFDSNQPQHF	TGTGCCAGCAGCGTTTTCGATAGCAATCAGCCCCAGCATTTT
TRBJ2-7	TRBD2	.	TRBV20-1	CSASFLGSGRADYEQYF	TGCAGTGCTAGTTTTCTCGGGAGCGGGAGGGCCGACTACGAGCAGTACTTC
TRBJ2-5	.	many	TRBV11-2	CASSLELDQTQYF	TGTGCCAGCAGCTTAGAACTAGACCAGACCCAGTACTTC
TRBJ1-2	.	many	TRBV12-3/TRBV12-4	CASSTDRAGNYGYTF	TGTGCCAGCAGCACCGACAGAGCCGGAAACTATGGCTACACCTTC
TRBJ1-5	.	few	TRBV12-3/TRBV12-4	CASSYSNQPQHF	TGTGCCAGCAGTTACAGTAATCAGCCCCAGCATTTT
TRBJ1-2	.	many	TRBV6-5	CASSYSTGRGYGYTF	TGTGCCAGCAGTTACTCGACCGGCAGGGGCTATGGCTACACCTTC
TRBJ2-1	.	many	TRBV7-2	CASSLGAGQQSDEQFF	TGTGCCAGCAGCTTAGGGGCGGGACAACAGAGCGATGAGCAGTTCTTC
TRBJ1-1	.	few	TRBV7-2	CASSLDRTEAFF	TGTGCCAGCAGCTTAGACCGCACTGAAGCTTTCTTT
TRBJ2-3	.	few	TRBV7-2	CASSGRKRLSTDTQYF	TGTGCCAGCAGCGGGAGAAAGCGCCTCAGCACAGATACGCAGTATTTT
TRBJ2-2	TRBD1	many	TRBV20-1	CSARDRDRTTGELFF	TGCAGTGCTAGAGACCGGGACAGGACTACCGGGGAGCTGTTTTTT
TRBJ2-1	.	many	TRBV6-2/TRBV6-3	CASSYPRGGKNEQFF	TGTGCCAGCAGTTACCCCAGGGGCGGTAAAAATGAGCAGTTCTTC
TRBJ2-7	.	many	TRBV11-1	CASSLNGHYEQYF	TGTGCCAGCAGCTTAAATGGGCACTACGAGCAGTACTTC
TRBJ2-4	.	.	TRBV15	CATSGATLAKNIQYF	TGTGCCACCAGCGGAGCGACCTTGGCCAAAAACATTCAGTACTTC
TRBJ1-2	.	many	TRBV12-3/TRBV12-4	CASSLFPADGYTF	TGTGCCAGCAGTTTGTTTCCCGCGGACGGCTACACCTTC
TRBJ2-1	.	many	TRBV7-9	CASSLAARHEQFF	TGTGCCAGCAGCTTAGCGGCGCGCCATGAGCAGTTCTTC
TRBJ1-6	.	many	TRBV6-5	CASSGGPGRSNSPLHF	TGTGCCAGCAGTGGCGGGCCAGGACGATCTAATTCACCCCTCCACTTT
TRBJ2-3	TRBD1	many	TRBV11-3	CASRLYETGRDTQYF	TGTGCCAGCAGATTATATGAGACAGGGCGGGATACGCAGTATTTT
TRBJ2-1	.	.	TRBV9	CASSVETSEISYNEQFF	TGTGCCAGCAGCGTAGAAACAAGCGAGATCTCCTACAATGAGCAGTTCTTC
TRBJ2-3	TRBD2	many	TRBV7-2	CASNLDGGTDTQYF	TGTGCCAGCAACTTAGACGGGGGGACAGATACGCAGTATTTT
TRBJ2-7	TRBD1	.	TRBV28	CASSSPGTASDEQYF	TGTGCCAGCAGTTCACCCGGGACAGCTAGTGACGAGCAGTACTTC
TRBJ1-2	.	.	TRBV15	CATSRDAGEGYTF	TGTGCCACCAGCAGAGACGCGGGGGAAGGCTACACCTTC
TRBJ2-1	.	few	TRBV2	CASSVEGRYNEQFF	TGTGCCAGCAGTGTTGAGGGAAGATACAATGAGCAGTTCTTC
TRBJ1-2	TRBD1	many	TRBV7-2	CASSNRGRIYGYTF	TGTGCCAGCAGCAACAGGGGGCGCATCTATGGCTACACCTTC
TRBJ2-1	TRBD2	many	TRBV25-1	CASSAPGLAGYNEQFF	TGTGCCAGCAGTGCACCGGGACTAGCGGGGTACAATGAGCAGTTCTTC
TRBJ1-2	.	many	TRBV19	CASTSPMGGYGYTF	TGTGCCAGTACCTCGCCAATGGGGGGGTATGGCTACACCTTC
TRBJ2-3	TRBD2	few	TRBV7-8	CASSLMLGGGATDTQYF	TGTGCCAGCAGCTTAATGCTTGGCGGGGGGGCCACAGATACGCAGTATTTT
TRBJ1-2	TRBD1	many	TRBV27	CARLPGQGTRGGYTF	TGTGCCAGGTTACCGGGACAGGGTACACGGGGTGGCTACACCTTC
TRBJ1-1	.	many	TRBV4-1	CASSQEGFTEAFF	TGCGCCAGCAGCCAAGAAGGGTTCACTGAAGCTTTCTTT
TRBJ1-2	.	few	TRBV4-3	CASSQEGRGNYGYTF	TGCGCCAGCAGCCAAGAGGGGAGGGGCAACTATGGCTACACCTTC
TRBJ1-3	.	many	TRBV6-1	CASSEVRGARDQGNTIYF	TGTGCCAGCAGTGAAGTAAGGGGAGCCAGGGATCAGGGAAACACCATATATTTT
TRBJ2-7	.	.	TRBV5-8	CASSLGLIGAYEQYF	TGTGCCAGCAGCTTGGGGTTAATAGGGGCCTACGAGCAGTACTTC
TRBJ1-2	TRBD1	.	TRBV7-3	CASSAGQRVYGYTF	TGTGCCAGCAGCGCGGGACAGCGGGTCTATGGCTACACCTTC
TRBJ2-5	.	many	TRBV7-3	CASSSTRQETQYF	TGTGCCAGCAGCTCCACTCGCCAAGAGACCCAGTACTTC
TRBJ2-1	TRBD2	many	TRBV7-2	CASSLGGTSAVVEQFF	TGTGCCAGCAGCTTAGGGGGGACTAGCGCAGTGGTTGAGCAGTTCTTC
TRBJ1-2	.	many	TRBV4-3	CASSQDVAGVGYGYTF	TGCGCCAGCAGCCAAGATGTTGCAGGGGTCGGCTATGGCTACACCTTC
TRBJ2-2	.	many	TRBV7-8	CASSHPARFGGTGELFF	TGTGCCAGCAGCCATCCAGCTCGCTTCGGGGGCACCGGGGAGCTGTTTTTT
TRBJ1-6	.	many	TRBV16	CASSQSSQGWDSPLHF	TGTGCCAGCAGCCAATCCTCCCAGGGGTGGGATTCACCCCTCCACTTT
TRBJ1-5	TRBD1	many	TRBV6-6	CASSYSTGGNQPQHF	TGTGCCAGCAGTTACTCGACAGGGGGTAATCAGCCCCAGCATTTT
TRBJ2-2	.	many	TRBV7-9	CASSSIDGVWTGELFF	TGTGCCAGCAGCTCAATAGACGGGGTGTGGACCGGGGAGCTGTTTTTT
TRBJ1-1	TRBD1	.	TRBV13	CASSFTGGRTEAFF	TGTGCCAGCAGCTTCACAGGGGGCCGAACTGAAGCTTTCTTT
TRBJ1-4	TRBD1	many	TRBV7-2	CASSLVGTVSNEKLFF	TGTGCCAGCAGCTTAGTAGGGACAGTCAGTAATGAAAAACTGTTTTTT